Included here is one TCR beta chain sequence, with context. The repertoire was sequenced with immunoSEQ multiplex PCR; TCRdb's copy has only in-frame clones and lacks some. This sample yields roughly 150,000 clones, of which around four fifths are seen a single time; around 8.9% belongs to the top ten. The CDR3 length is 14 residues. V was trimmed by 0 bases and J by 4 bases, leaving 7 bases between them. Germline CDR1 SGDLS, CDR2 YYNGEE. This sample stems from a study of blood T cell repertoires in COVID-19. Study background: Whether acute or convalescent, the COVID-19 samples came from the United States, Italy and Spain. T cells, B-cell-depleted T cells, or PBMCs provided the cDNA or gDNA that served as material.

Sequenced material: peripheral blood. This chain uses TRBV9 with TRBJ2-2; D gene ambiguous. The clonotype comes from a woman older than 75 with COVID-19, enrolled during active disease. The CDR3: CASSVVLATGELFF. The CDR3 bases are TGTGCCAGCAGCGTAGTTTTGGCCACCGGGGAGCTGTTTTTT. The variable domain in full, with the rest retrieved from reference TRBV9 and TRBJ2-2, is DSGVTQTPKHLITATGQRVTLRCSPRSGDLSVYWYQQSLDQGLQFLIQYYNGEERAKGNILERFSAQQFPDLHSELNLSSLELGDSALYFCASSVVLATGELFFGEGSRLTVL.